This TCR beta chain was sequenced during a study of Ad26.COV2.S vaccination and SARS-CoV-2 variants. The wider study: Each vaccinee took Ad26.COV2.S intramuscularly, once or twice 56 days apart.

Study findings and constraints: A substantial breadth of spike-specific CD8+ and CD4+ T cell responses after vaccination has been reported.

The CDR3 runs to 17 residues. Germline V gene sequence: CDR1 SGHVS, CDR2 FQNEAQ. The J segment lost 2 bases and the V segment lost 2 bases, leaving 6 bases of the junction unmatched. A note on this clone: Its specificity is not known.

Measured with immunoSEQ multiplex PCR; TCRdb has only the in-frame clones, and not every one. The data hold about 350,000 clones, with roughly 90% observed a single time. Treatment specified: about 20 received Ad26.COV2.S at low or high dose, single or two shots; 5 received placebo; per-sample allocation not given. It was on day 63 after the first vaccine or placebo injection that samples were taken. An Ad26 vector expressing Wuhan-strain SARS-CoV-2 spike served as the vaccine. This clonotype was sampled from a person aged 18-60 years who received the Ad26.COV2.S COVID-19 vaccine or a placebo. The chain joins TRBV7-8 to TRBJ2-2; 9 nucleotides align to TRBD2. The specimen was peripheral blood, collected in a trial of Ad26.COV2.S vaccine versus placebo. The CDR3 loop reads CASSLYGTSYNTGELFF. The CDR3 DNA is TGTGCCAGCAGCTTATATGGGACTAGCTACAACACCGGGGAGCTGTTTTTT.